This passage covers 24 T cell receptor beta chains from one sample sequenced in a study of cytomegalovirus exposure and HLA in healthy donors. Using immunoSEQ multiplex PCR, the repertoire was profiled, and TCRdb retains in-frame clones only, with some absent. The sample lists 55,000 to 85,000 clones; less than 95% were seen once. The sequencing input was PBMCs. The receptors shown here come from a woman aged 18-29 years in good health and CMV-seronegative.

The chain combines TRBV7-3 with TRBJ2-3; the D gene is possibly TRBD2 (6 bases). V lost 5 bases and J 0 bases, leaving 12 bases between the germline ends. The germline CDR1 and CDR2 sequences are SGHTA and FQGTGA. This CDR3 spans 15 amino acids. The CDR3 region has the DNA TGTGCCAGCAGCCTCGGGACTTTCAGCACAGATACGCAGTATTTT. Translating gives CASSLGTFSTDTQYF.

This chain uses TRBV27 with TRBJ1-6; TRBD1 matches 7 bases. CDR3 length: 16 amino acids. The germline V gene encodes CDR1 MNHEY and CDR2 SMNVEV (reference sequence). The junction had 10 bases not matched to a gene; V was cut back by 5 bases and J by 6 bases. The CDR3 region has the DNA TGTGCCAGCAGTCCCCCGACAGGGAGATCTAATTCACCCCTCCACTTT. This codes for CASSPPTGRSNSPLHF.

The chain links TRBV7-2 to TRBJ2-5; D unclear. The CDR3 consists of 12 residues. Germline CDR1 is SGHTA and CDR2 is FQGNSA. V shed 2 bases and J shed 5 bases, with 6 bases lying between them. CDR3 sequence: CASSLSEETQYF. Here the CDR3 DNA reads TGTGCCAGCAGCTTAAGCGAGGAGACCCAGTACTTC. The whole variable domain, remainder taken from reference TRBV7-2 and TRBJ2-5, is GAGVSQSPSNKVTEKGKDVELRCDPISGHTALYWYRQSLGQGLEFLIYFQGNSAPDKSGLPSDRFSAERTGGSVSTLTIQRTQQEDSAVYLCASSLSEETQYFGPGTRLLVL.

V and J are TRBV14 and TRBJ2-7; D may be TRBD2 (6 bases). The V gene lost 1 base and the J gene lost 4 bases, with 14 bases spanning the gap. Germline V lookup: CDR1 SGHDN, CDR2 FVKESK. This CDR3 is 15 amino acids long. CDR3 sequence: CASSQVFRGSYEQYF. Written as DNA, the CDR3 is TGTGCCAGCAGCCAAGTCTTCCGGGGGTCGTACGAGCAGTACTTC. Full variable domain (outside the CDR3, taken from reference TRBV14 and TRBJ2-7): EAGVTQFPSHSVIEKGQTVTLRCDPISGHDNLYWYRRVMGKEIKFLLHFVKESKQDESGMPNNRFLAERTGGTYSTLKVQPAELEDSGVYFCASSQVFRGSYEQYFGPGTRLTVT.

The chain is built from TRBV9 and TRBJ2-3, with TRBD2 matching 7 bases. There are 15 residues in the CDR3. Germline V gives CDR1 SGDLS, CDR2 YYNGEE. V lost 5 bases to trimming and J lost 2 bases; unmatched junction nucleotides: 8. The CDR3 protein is CASSLRGGDTDTQYF. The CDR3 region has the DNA TGTGCCAGCAGTTTACGCGGGGGTGACACAGATACGCAGTATTTT. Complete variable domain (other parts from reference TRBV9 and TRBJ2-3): DSGVTQTPKHLITATGQRVTLRCSPRSGDLSVYWYQQSLDQGLQFLIQYYNGEERAKGNILERFSAQQFPDLHSELNLSSLELGDSALYFCASSLRGGDTDTQYFGPGTRLTVL.

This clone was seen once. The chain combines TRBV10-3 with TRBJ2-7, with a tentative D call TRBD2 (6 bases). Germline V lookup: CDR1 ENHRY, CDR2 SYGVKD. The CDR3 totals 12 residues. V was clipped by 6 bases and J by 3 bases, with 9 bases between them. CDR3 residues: CAIRSGGYEQYF. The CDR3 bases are TGTGCCATCAGGTCCGGGGGCTACGAGCAGTACTTC.

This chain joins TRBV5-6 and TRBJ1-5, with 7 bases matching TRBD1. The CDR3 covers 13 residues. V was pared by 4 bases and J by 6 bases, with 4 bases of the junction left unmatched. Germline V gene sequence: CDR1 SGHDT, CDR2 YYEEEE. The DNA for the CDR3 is TGTGCCAGCAGCAGTACAGGGGTTCAGCCCCAGCATTTT. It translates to CASSSTGVQPQHF.

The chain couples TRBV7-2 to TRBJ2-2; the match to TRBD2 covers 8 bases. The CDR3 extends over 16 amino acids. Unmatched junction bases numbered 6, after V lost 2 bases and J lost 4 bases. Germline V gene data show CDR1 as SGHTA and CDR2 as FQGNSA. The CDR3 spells CASSLTPGGGTGELFF. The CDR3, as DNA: TGTGCCAGCAGCTTAACGCCCGGGGGGGGCACCGGGGAGCTGTTTTTT.

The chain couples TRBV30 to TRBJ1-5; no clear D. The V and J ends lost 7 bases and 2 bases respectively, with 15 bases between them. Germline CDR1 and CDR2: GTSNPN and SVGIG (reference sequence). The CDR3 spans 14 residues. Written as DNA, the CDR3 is TGTGCCTTCTCGACGGGAATCGGCAATCAGCCCCAGCATTTT. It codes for CAFSTGIGNQPQHF.

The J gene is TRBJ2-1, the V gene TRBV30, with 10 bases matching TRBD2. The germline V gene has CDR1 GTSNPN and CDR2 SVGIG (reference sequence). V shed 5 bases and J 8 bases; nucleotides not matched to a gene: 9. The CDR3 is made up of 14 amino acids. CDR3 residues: CAWLEREGQYEQFF. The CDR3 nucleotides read TGTGCCTGGCTGGAGCGGGAGGGCCAGTATGAGCAGTTCTTC.

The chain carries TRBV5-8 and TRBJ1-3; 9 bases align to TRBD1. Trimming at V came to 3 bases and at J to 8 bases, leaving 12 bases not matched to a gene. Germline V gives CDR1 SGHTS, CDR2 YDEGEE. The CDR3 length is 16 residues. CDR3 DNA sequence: TGTGCCAGCAGCTCGGGACAGGGAGGATGGTCGGACACCATATATTTT. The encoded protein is CASSSGQGGWSDTIYF.

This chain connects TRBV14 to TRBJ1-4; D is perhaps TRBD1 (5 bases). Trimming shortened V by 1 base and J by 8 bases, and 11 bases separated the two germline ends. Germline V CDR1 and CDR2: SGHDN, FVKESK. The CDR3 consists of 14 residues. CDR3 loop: CASSQGAGLEKLFF. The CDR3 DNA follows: TGTGCCAGCAGCCAAGGGGCAGGGTTGGAAAAACTGTTTTTT. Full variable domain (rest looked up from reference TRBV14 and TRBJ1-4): EAGVTQFPSHSVIEKGQTVTLRCDPISGHDNLYWYRRVMGKEIKFLLHFVKESKQDESGMPNNRFLAERTGGTYSTLKVQPAELEDSGVYFCASSQGAGLEKLFFGSGTQLSVL.

The CDR3 sequence: CAISDPGGPNTEAFF. As DNA, the CDR3 is TGTGCCATCAGTGACCCCGGGGGGCCGAACACTGAAGCTTTCTTT. The chain carries TRBV10-3 and TRBJ1-1; D may be TRBD1 (6 bases). V lost 3 bases and J 1 base, leaving 12 bases between the germline ends. CDR1 ENHRY and CDR2 SYGVKD come from the germline V gene. This CDR3 region has 15 residues.

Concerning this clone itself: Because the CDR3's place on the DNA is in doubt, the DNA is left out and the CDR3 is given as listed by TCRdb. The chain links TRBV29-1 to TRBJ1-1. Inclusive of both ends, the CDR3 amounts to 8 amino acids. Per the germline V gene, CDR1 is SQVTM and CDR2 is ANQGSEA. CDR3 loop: CSVAPGTF.

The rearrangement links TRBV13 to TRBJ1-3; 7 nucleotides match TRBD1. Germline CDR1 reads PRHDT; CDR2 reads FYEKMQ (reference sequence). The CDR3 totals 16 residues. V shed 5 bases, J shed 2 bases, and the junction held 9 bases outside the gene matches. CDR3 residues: CASSPAAGTAGNTIYF. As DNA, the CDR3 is TGTGCCAGCAGCCCAGCAGCCGGGACAGCTGGAAACACCATATATTTT.

CDR3 protein: CSVEGARVTYNEQFF. The DNA for the CDR3 is TGCAGCGTTGAGGGTGCGCGGGTCACCTACAATGAGCAGTTCTTC. This sequence joins TRBV29-1 and TRBJ2-1; TRBD2 might be the D (5 bases). Germline V gene data show CDR1 as SQVTM and CDR2 as ANQGSEA. With 3 bases removed from V and 2 bases from J, the gap between germline ends came to 14 bases. This CDR3 region has 15 residues.

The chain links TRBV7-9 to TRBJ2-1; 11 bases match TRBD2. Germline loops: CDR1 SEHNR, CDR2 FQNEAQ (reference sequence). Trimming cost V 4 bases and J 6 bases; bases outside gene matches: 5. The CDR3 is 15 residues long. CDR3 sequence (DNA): TGTGCCAGCAGCTCTCTACTAGCGGGAGTCAATGAGCAGTTCTTC. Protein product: CASSSLLAGVNEQFF.

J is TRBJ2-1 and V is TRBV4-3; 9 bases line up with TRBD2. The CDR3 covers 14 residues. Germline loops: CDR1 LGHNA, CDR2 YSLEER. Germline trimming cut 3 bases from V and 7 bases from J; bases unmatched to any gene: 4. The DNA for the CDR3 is TGCGCCAGCAGCCAGGGACTAGCTGGGAATGAGCAGTTCTTC. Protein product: CASSQGLAGNEQFF.

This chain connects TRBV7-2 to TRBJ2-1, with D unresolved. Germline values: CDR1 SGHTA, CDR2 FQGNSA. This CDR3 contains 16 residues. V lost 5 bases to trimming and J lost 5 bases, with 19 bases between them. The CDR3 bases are TGTGCCAGCAGCCCGATTCGCTCGAGGCTTGACAATGAGCAGTTCTTC. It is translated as CASSPIRSRLDNEQFF.

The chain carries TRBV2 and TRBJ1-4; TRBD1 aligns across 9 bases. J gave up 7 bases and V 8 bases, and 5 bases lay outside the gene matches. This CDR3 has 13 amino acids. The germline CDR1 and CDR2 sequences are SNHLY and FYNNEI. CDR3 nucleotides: TGTGCCAGCCTGGGACAGGGCGTTGAAAAACTGTTTTTT. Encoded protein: CASLGQGVEKLFF.

The CDR3 protein is CASSDETGGSDTQYF. CDR3 in DNA: TGTGCCAGCAGTGACGAGACAGGGGGCTCAGATACGCAGTATTTT. This sequence joins TRBV6-4 and TRBJ2-3; TRBD1 aligns across 10 bases. In germline, CDR1 is MRHNA, CDR2 SNTAGT. V gave up 2 bases and J gave up 4 bases; unmatched junction bases: 3. CDR3 length: 15 residues.

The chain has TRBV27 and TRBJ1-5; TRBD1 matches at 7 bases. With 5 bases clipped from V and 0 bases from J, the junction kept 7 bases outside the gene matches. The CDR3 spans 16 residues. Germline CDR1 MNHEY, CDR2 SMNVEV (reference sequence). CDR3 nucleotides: TGTGCCAGCAGTCTCGACGGGACAGATAGCAATCAGCCCCAGCATTTT. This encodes CASSLDGTDSNQPQHF.

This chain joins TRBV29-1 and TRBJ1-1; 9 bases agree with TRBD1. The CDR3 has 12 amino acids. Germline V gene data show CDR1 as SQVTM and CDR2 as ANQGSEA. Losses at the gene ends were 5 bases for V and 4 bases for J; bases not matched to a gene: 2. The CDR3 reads CSVTTGGTEAFF. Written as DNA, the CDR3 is TGCAGCGTTACGACAGGGGGCACTGAAGCTTTCTTT.

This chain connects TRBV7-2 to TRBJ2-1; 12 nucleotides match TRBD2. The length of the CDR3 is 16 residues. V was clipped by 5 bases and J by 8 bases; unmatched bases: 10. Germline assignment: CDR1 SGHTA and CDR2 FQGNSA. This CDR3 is CASSPILAGGGDEQFF. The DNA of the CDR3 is TGTGCCAGCAGCCCGATACTAGCGGGAGGCGGGGATGAGCAGTTCTTC. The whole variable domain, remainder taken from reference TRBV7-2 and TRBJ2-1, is GAGVSQSPSNKVTEKGKDVELRCDPISGHTALYWYRQSLGQGLEFLIYFQGNSAPDKSGLPSDRFSAERTGGSVSTLTIQRTQQEDSAVYLCASSPILAGGGDEQFFGPGTRLTVL.